In its sample, the clone carrying this T cell receptor (beta chain) was seen many times. Antigen: not known. Genomic DNA acted as the template from which TCR beta VDJ combination and CDR3 sequence profiling were carried out. TCRdb ran MiXCR on the reads and lists one entry per CDR3 protein. Of approximately 190,000 distinct CDR3 sequences in the sample, around 65% were seen once. These data are taken from a study of CD8+CD57+ T cells in acquired aplastic anemia. Study background: When averaged, DNA from sorted CD4+ and CD8+ cells came to about 3 ug. The study's findings and limits: The study identified more than 25 CD8+ CDR3 sequences shared by patients and controls. Patient and control CD8+ Simpson's diversity was not significantly different.

V gave up 0 bases and J gave up 4 bases, with 15 bases separating them. CDR3 length equals 15 residues. CDR1 SQVTM and CDR2 ANQGSEA come from the germline V gene. Sequencing used sorted CD4+, CD8+, or CD8+CD57+ T cells (not recorded which) from PBMCs. The chain has TRBV29-1 and TRBJ1-2, with a possible D match to TRBD1 (6 bases). This clonotype was sampled from a human donor with severe aplastic anemia or a healthy control (not recorded which). DNA of the CDR3: TGCAGCGTTGAAGAGGGGGCAGAAACGGGCTATGGCTACACCTTC. Protein product: CSVEEGAETGYGYTF.